What follows describes a single T cell receptor beta chain. This receptor's antigen is unknown. The record has no base qualities; no much larger clone is one base away. Libraries came from multiplex PCR. The instrument given in TCRdb is Illumina HiSeq 4000. To build TCR beta libraries, CDR3 regions were amplified by Arm-PCR using iRepertoire HTBI primers. Before sequencing, the PCR products went through gel purification. The paper's processing steps were these. Across samples, 62 TRBV and 12 to 15 TRBJ segments were identified and used for gene usage analysis of CDR3 amino acid clonotypes. COPE and FqMerger were used to merge filtered high-quality paired reads into contigs. Contigs were aligned with BLAST to IMGT TRBV, TRBD and TRBJ reference genes, and CDR3 was defined per IMGT. Any clonotype with a frequency above 0.1% was counted as a highly expanded clone. Repertoire diversity was measured by Shannon entropy, and V-J evenness by the Gini coefficient. A clonotype was considered public if more than one individual shared it. The public reads were quality trimmed at Q25 with fastp and then assembled into clones with MiXCR by TCRdb, keeping productive beta chains. A single entry per CDR3 protein holds the most common genes and DNA from its merged rows. The V and J calls shown here were made by TCRdb, not taken from the authors' results. The sample contains 400,000 to 500,000 distinct CDR3 sequences, roughly a fifth of them found a single time. The biggest ten clones account for about 13% of the sample.

The sample belongs to a study of regulatory T cells in long-lasting Graves disease (dated by TCRdb to the early 2020s). About the full investigation: Persistent Graves' disease was defined as persistently positive TSH receptor autoantibodies together with antithyroid drug treatment for over 5 years. This study used TCR sequencing and RNA sequencing of peripheral blood to compare persistent Graves' disease patients against newly diagnosed Graves' disease patients. The study took place in China and was registered as a clinical trial. A total of about 35 samples underwent TCR sequencing, from some 13 patients with persistent Graves' disease and 20 or so patients with newly diagnosed Graves' disease. In the clinical cohort, patients with persistent Graves' disease had used antithyroid drugs for an average of roughly 10 years.

The investigation overall reported the following: Compared with newly diagnosed patients, patients with persistent Graves' disease had lower TCR Shannon entropy and fewer highly expanded clones, which suggests clonal expansion. Because the primary lesion, thyroid tissue, could not be accessed, the study looked at peripheral blood alone. Sequencing and analysis were restricted to the TCR beta chain. The small sample size was acknowledged by the authors as a limitation that may reduce accuracy. TRBV28, TRBJ1-2 and TRBJ2-5 were preferentially used in persistent disease, while TRBV20-1 and TRBJ2-1 were favored in newly diagnosed disease. More public clonotypes were shared among persistent patients (roughly 2,900) than among newly diagnosed patients (over 900).

Read against the paper, the sample's time point label means: persistent/refractory GD, antithyroid drugs over 5 years with positive TRAb. RNA was extracted from PBMCs in TRIzol for both TCR sequencing and RNA sequencing. The diagnosis of Graves' disease was made according to American Thyroid Association guidelines. The patients came from an endocrinology department in Xi'an, China. Each patient gave about 9.1 milliliters of peripheral blood, collected in an EDTA anticoagulant tube. Ficoll Paque Plus density gradient separation was used to isolate PBMCs, and no further T cell sorting was performed. An Agilent 2100 Bioanalyzer and agarose gel were used to check RNA quality, while a NanoDrop 2000 measured RNA concentration. The trim is 3 bases for V and 2 bases for J, with a gap of 12 bases between the germline ends. The CDR3 holds 14 amino acids from the cysteine to the phenylalanine. The sequence is cut down to CDR3 DNA, 42 bases in frame from base 1. The germline V gene (reference sequence) provides CDR1 SGHKS and CDR2 YYEKEE.

The origin of this receptor is a female donor with Graves disease. The sequence links TRBV5-5 to TRBJ2-7; the D call could be TRBD1 or TRBD2, with each sharing 5 bases. The source was peripheral blood mononuclear cells (PBMCs), collected when the disease was refractory, from a patient treated with antithyroid drugs. The CDR3 protein: CASSSRDVAYEQYF. The DNA sequence is TGTGCCAGCAGCTCCCGGGACGTAGCCTACGAGCAGTACTTC. Extended through the reference TRBV5-5 and TRBJ2-7 proteins, this CDR3 yields the full variable domain: DAGVTQSPTHLIKTRGQQVTLRCSPISGHKSVSWYQQVLGQGPQFIFQYYEKEERGRGNFPDRFSARQFPNYSSELNVNALLLGDSALYLCASSSRDVAYEQYFGPGTRLTVT.